Below, one T cell receptor (beta chain) is given with its context. CDR1 and CDR2 (germline): SGHRS, YFSETQ. V trimming: 4 bases; J trimming: 7 bases; junction bases outside the gene matches: 17. The CDR3 runs 16 residues. Method: immunoSEQ multiplex PCR; TCRdb's copy keeps in-frame clones and lacks some. The sample holds about 320,000 clones; 75% to 90% are singletons and the top ten take around 4.8%. Clinical history reported by participants formed the basis on which cohorts were assigned. The sample belongs to a study of blood T cell repertoires in COVID-19. The chain is built from TRBV5-1 and TRBJ2-7; 7 bases are shared with TRBD1. Sequenced sample: PBMCs or T cells enriched from blood (not recorded which). This clonotype was sampled from a man in his sixties who had recovered from COVID-19. The CDR3 sequence: CASSPTGDLTTGEQYF. The CDR3 DNA is TGCGCCAGCAGCCCAACAGGGGATCTCACTACTGGGGAGCAGTACTTC. The full variable domain, with the rest looked up from reference TRBV5-1 and TRBJ2-7, is KAGVTQTPRYLIKTRGQQVTLSCSPISGHRSVSWYQQTPGQGLQFLFEYFSETQRNKGNFPGRFSGRQFSNSRSEMNVSTLELGDSALYLCASSPTGDLTTGEQYFGPGTRLTVT.